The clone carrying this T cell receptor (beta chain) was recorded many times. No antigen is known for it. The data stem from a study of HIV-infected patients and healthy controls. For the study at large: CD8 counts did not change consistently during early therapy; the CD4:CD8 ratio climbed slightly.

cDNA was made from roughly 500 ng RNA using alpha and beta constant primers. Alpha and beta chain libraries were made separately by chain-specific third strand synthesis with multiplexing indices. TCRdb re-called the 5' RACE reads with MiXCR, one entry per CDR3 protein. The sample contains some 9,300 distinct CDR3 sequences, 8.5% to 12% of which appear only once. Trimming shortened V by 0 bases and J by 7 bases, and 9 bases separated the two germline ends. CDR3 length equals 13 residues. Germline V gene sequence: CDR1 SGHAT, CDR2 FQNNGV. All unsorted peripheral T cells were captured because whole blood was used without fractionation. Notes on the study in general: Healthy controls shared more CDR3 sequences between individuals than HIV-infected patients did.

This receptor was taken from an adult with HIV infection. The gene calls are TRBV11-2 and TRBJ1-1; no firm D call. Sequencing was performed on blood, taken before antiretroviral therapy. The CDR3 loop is CASSLEASGEAFF. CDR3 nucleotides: TGTGCCAGCAGCTTAGAAGCATCCGGTGAAGCTTTCTTT.